This paragraph covers one T cell receptor beta chain sequence. Its cognate antigen is unknown. This record comes from a study of CXCR3-negative and CXCR3-positive naive CD8 T cells. Study-wide results and caveats: Both naive subsets had comparably high diversity; memory CD8+ cells much lower. Similar TRBV-TRBJ usage was seen in naive cells (both CXCR3-negative and CXCR3-positive), but memory cells differed.

From germline, CDR1 is SQVTM and CDR2 ANQGSEA. The CDR3 runs 13 residues. The libraries of TRB cDNA were constructed through 5' RACE using UMI labels. With the 5' RACE reads reprocessed, TCRdb shows one record per CDR3 protein and no DNA. The table lists about 5,800 distinct CDR3 sequences. The authors gated naive CD8+ T cells as CD45RO-CCR7+CD27+CD95-. The chain employs TRBV29-1 and TRBJ2-1. The receptor was isolated from a human donor in good health. Some clones in this sample may be carry-over from other donors' samples. The sequencing input was naive CXCR3- CD8+ T cells from blood. Noted subset: CD45RO-CCR7+CD27+CD95- naive CD8+ T cells lacking CXCR3 (TNR3-). CDR3 amino acids: CSVDSSSGNEQFF.